The clone carrying this T cell receptor (beta chain) was counted at least ten times. A library made for alpha chains picked up this beta chain off target, so its size means little. V lost 4 bases and J lost 0; bases outside the gene matches: 9. CDR3 length: 16 amino acids. Germline V gene sequence: CDR1 SQVTM, CDR2 ANQGSEA. Stated time point: sample taken at primary tumor resection. Whole RNA came from tumor, nontumor lung or frozen PBMC and was sequenced without being sorted. The sample comes from a study of spatial heterogeneity in lung cancer. One entry per CDR3 protein results from TCRdb running MiXCR on the 5' RACE reads. The sample has around 10,000 distinct CDR3 sequences, roughly 4% seen once.

V and J are TRBV29-1 and TRBJ2-3; 8 bases align to TRBD1. The sample consisted of PBMCs, taken at surgery. This TCR derives from a female donor with early-stage non-small cell lung cancer. The DNA for the CDR3 is TGCAGCGTTGTCCCCGTACAGGGGGAAAGCACAGATACGCAGTATTTT. Its protein is CSVVPVQGESTDTQYF.